This T cell receptor beta chain was captured by sequencing in a study of regulatory T cells in long-lasting Graves disease. Through Arm-PCR of CDR3 regions and iRepertoire HTBI primers, TCR beta libraries were built. Methods used by the authors: From all samples, identification returned 14 TRBJ and 60 or so TRBV segments. TCRdb reanalysed the multiplex PCR reads using MiXCR and keeps one entry per CDR3 protein. For this entry, the V and J calls and clone size follow TCRdb and not the study's own pipeline. The sample includes around 450,000 distinct CDR3 sequences, about 22% of them seen just once. Time point described: persistent/refractory GD, antithyroid drugs over 5 years with positive TRAb. PBMC RNA served as the TCR library source. Recruitment took place at an endocrinology department in Xi'an, China. Roughly 9.6-milliliter peripheral blood samples went into EDTA tubes. Study-wide results and limits: There were preferences for TRBV28, TRBJ1-2 and TRBJ2-5 in persistent disease.

The table lists this clonotype with many counts. Its antigen is as yet unknown. The CDR3 totals 13 residues. The germline CDR1 and CDR2 sequences are MDHEN and SYDVKM. The receptor was isolated from a female donor with Graves disease. The chain carries TRBV28 and TRBJ1-2, with D perhaps matching TRBD1 (5 bases). This specimen was peripheral blood mononuclear cells (PBMCs), taken when the disease was refractory, from a patient treated with antithyroid drugs. The CDR3 sequence is CALRAGRENGYTF. In nucleotides, the CDR3 is TGTGCTCTTCGGGCAGGGCGAGAAAATGGCTACACCTTC.